These T cell receptor beta chains were read from a single sample in a study of cytomegalovirus exposure and HLA in healthy donors. TCRdb's copy holds only in-frame clones and misses some; the assay was immunoSEQ multiplex PCR. The profile shows about 120,000 clones, 80% of them singletons. The sequencing sample was made of PBMCs. These TCRs come from a man aged 25-45 years in good health and CMV-seronegative. Both conserved end residues are part of each CDR3. A D gene is named only where the DNA matches it firmly. Clone sizes are given selectively: once, few, many, or a class where the clone is expanded.

TRBJ2-5 - - TRBV6-5 CASSWGPLLSQETQYF TGTGCCAGCAGTTGGGGGCCGTTACTATCCCAAGAGACCCAGTACTTC
TRBJ2-7 - TRBD1 TRBV5-6 CASSLITGDEQYF TGTGCCAGCAGCCTGATAACAGGGGACGAGCAGTACTTC
TRBJ1-1 - - TRBV2 CASSEELRGSSEAFF TGTGCCAGCAGTGAAGAATTACGAGGGTCGAGTGAAGCTTTCTTT
TRBJ2-7 - TRBD1 TRBV28 CASRIRDRGVEQYF TGTGCCAGCAGAATTCGGGACAGGGGGGTGGAGCAGTACTTC
TRBJ2-6 - - TRBV9 CASRGGGAGANVLTF TGTGCCAGCAGAGGAGGGGGGGCTGGGGCCAACGTCCTGACTTTC
TRBJ1-1 - TRBD1 TRBV6-4 CASSLTGTGGLNTEAFF TGTGCCAGCAGCCTGACCGGGACAGGGGGCCTTAACACTGAAGCTTTCTTT
TRBJ2-3 few TRBD1 TRBV18 CASSLDRDTDTQYF TGTGCCAGCTCACTGGACAGGGACACAGATACGCAGTATTTT
TRBJ1-2 - TRBD1 TRBV27 CASRLQGPPANYGYTF TGTGCCAGCAGATTACAGGGGCCCCCTGCTAACTATGGCTACACCTTC
TRBJ1-1 - - TRBV2 CASRVAGNTEAFF TGTGCCAGCAGGGTTGCAGGGAACACTGAAGCTTTCTTT
TRBJ1-5 once - TRBV2 CASTGDMNQPQHF TGTGCCAGCACCGGGGACATGAATCAGCCCCAGCATTTT
TRBJ1-3 few TRBD1 TRBV5-1 CASSLDRAPSGNTIYF TGCGCCAGCAGCCTCGACAGGGCCCCATCTGGAAACACCATATATTTT
TRBJ2-1 - TRBD2 TRBV7-9 CSSSQRGLAANEQFF TGTTCCAGCAGCCAAAGGGGACTAGCTGCCAATGAGCAGTTCTTC
TRBJ2-3 - - TRBV13 CASSPRTKDTQYF TGTGCCAGCAGCCCCCGTACTAAAGATACGCAGTATTTT
TRBJ2-7 few - TRBV2 CASSESGPAVEQYF TGTGCCAGCAGCGAGTCCGGGCCAGCGGTCGAGCAGTACTTC
TRBJ2-3 few - TRBV25-1 CASSDSGSSTDTQYF TGTGCCAGCAGTGATTCCGGTTCTAGCACAGATACGCAGTATTTT
TRBJ2-7 - - TRBV7-2 CASSINQREQYF TGTGCCAGCAGCATTAATCAGCGGGAGCAGTACTTC
TRBJ1-1 - - TRBV5-1 CASSLGWGGDTEAFF TGCGCCAGCAGCCTGGGATGGGGGGGGGACACTGAAGCCTTCTTT
TRBJ2-1 once TRBD1 TRBV15 CATCRDRGPNEQFF TGTGCCACCTGCCGGGACAGGGGGCCTAATGAGCAGTTCTTC
TRBJ1-5 - - TRBV6-5 CASKAGWDQPQHF TGTGCCAGCAAAGCAGGGTGGGATCAGCCCCAGCATTTT
TRBJ2-7 few - TRBV4-1 CASSQITGYYEQYF TGCGCCAGCAGCCAGATAACAGGGTACTACGAGCAGTACTTC
TRBJ2-7 - TRBD2 TRBV19 CATRARGGNEQYF TGTGCCACCAGGGCCCGGGGAGGGAACGAGCAGTACTTC
TRBJ2-2 - TRBD2 TRBV19 CASSSSGGTGELFF TGTGCCAGTAGTAGTAGCGGGGGTACCGGGGAGCTGTTTTTT
TRBJ2-6 few - TRBV5-1 CASSLLWRDSGANVLTF TGCGCCAGCAGCTTGTTATGGAGGGACTCTGGGGCCAACGTCCTGACTTTC
TRBJ2-7 few TRBD2 TRBV7-2 CASSTGLGSSYEQYF TGTGCCAGCAGCACCGGACTAGGGAGCTCCTACGAGCAGTACTTC
TRBJ1-2 few - TRBV14 CASSPGTTYNYGYTF TGTGCCAGCAGCCCCGGGACAACCTATAACTATGGCTACACCTTC
TRBJ2-5 few TRBD1 TRBV5-1 CASSSTGLETQYF TGCGCCAGCAGCTCGACAGGGCTGGAGACCCAGTACTTC